These T cell receptor beta chains were read from a single sample in a study of OX40 agonist ivuxolimab in advanced cancers. The assay was immunoSEQ multiplex PCR, and TCRdb's table has in-frame clones only and misses some. The table includes over 35,000 clones, roughly 90% detected once. The source material was CD4+ or CD8+ T cells sorted from blood, sampled in a trial of the OX40 agonist ivuxolimab. These receptors all come from an adult with an advanced solid tumor such as melanoma, head and neck, liver or kidney cancer. Each CDR3 is given with its conserved first and last residue. The D gene is left open where the match is weak. Some rows have no size entry. The others give once, few or many, or a class for an expanded clone.

J	D	size	V	DNA	CDR3
TRBJ2-1	NA	NA	TRBV20-1	TGCAGTGCTAGCTGGAATGAGCAGTTCTTC	CSASWNEQFF
TRBJ2-1	NA	NA	TRBV19	TGTGCCAGTAGGAATGGTGGGGCCTACAATGAGCAGTTCTTC	CASRNGGAYNEQFF
TRBJ2-7	NA	once	TRBV7-2	TGTGCCAGCAGCTTAAGGTTCGGGGCGAGATCCTACGAGCAGTACTTC	CASSLRFGARSYEQYF
TRBJ2-1	TRBD2	NA	TRBV14	TGTGCCAGCAGCCATTGGACTAGCTCCTACAATGAGCAGTTCTTC	CASSHWTSSYNEQFF
TRBJ1-5	NA	NA	TRBV4-1	TGCGCCAGCAGCCAAGGGAACAATCAGCCCCAGCATTTT	CASSQGNNQPQHF
TRBJ1-1	NA	NA	TRBV5-4	TGTGCCAGCAGCTTTTGGGGCACTGAAGCTTTCTTT	CASSFWGTEAFF
TRBJ2-1	NA	NA	TRBV9	TGTGCCAGCAGCGTAGTTAGTGTCCCGGTCAATGAGCAGTTCTTC	CASSVVSVPVNEQFF
TRBJ2-7	TRBD2	NA	TRBV5-1	TGCGCCAGCAACGAGCGGGGGTCCTACGAGCAGTACTTC	CASNERGSYEQYF
TRBJ1-1	NA	NA	TRBV11-3	TGTGCCAGCAGCTTAATTAGGACCGGACGGGACGCTGAAGCTTTCTTT	CASSLIRTGRDAEAFF
TRBJ2-3	NA	NA	TRBV7-3	TGTGCCAGCCGGGCGTATACTAGCACAGATACGCAGTATTTT	CASRAYTSTDTQYF
TRBJ2-3	NA	NA	TRBV4-3	TGCGCCAGCAGCCAAGGGCAGGGGGATACGCAGTATTTT	CASSQGQGDTQYF
TRBJ1-1	NA	NA	TRBV27	TGTGCCAGCAGTGCCACAGGTGAAGCTTTCTTT	CASSATGEAFF
TRBJ2-7	TRBD1	NA	TRBV6-5	TGTGCCATCAGTGAGGACAGGGCCTACGAGCAGTACTTC	CAISEDRAYEQYF
TRBJ1-1	TRBD1	NA	TRBV6-5	TGTGCCATCAGCCAGGGACAGCTGAACACTGAAGCTTTCTTT	CAISQGQLNTEAFF
TRBJ1-6	NA	once	TRBV10-3	TGTGCCATCAGTGAGTCCGGGCAGGGCGATTCACCCCTCCACTTT	CAISESGQGDSPLHF
TRBJ2-7	NA	NA	TRBV9	TGTGCCAGCAGCGTAGATGGCGGTTTGTTCTACGAGCAGTACTTC	CASSVDGGLFYEQYF
TRBJ2-7	TRBD1	NA	TRBV7-2	TGTGCCAGCAGCTGGACAGGACTTCCCGGGGACGAGCAGTACTTC	CASSWTGLPGDEQYF
TRBJ2-1	TRBD1	once	TRBV9	TGTGCCAGCAGCTCACGTCCGGGACAGGGCGGATACAATGAGCAGTTCTTC	CASSSRPGQGGYNEQFF
TRBJ2-1	NA	NA	TRBV4-2	TGTGCCAGCGGTCTCAATGAGCAGTTCTTC	CASGLNEQFF
TRBJ2-3	NA	NA	TRBV6-5	TGTGCCAGCAGTACGTTTAGTCGGCCAGATACGCAGTATTTT	CASSTFSRPDTQYF
TRBJ2-7	TRBD2	NA	TRBV6-5	TGTGCCAGCAGTCACGGGGGGGAGGGCCTCTACGAGCAGTACTTC	CASSHGGEGLYEQYF
TRBJ2-5	TRBD1	NA	TRBV11-2	TGTGCCAGCAGGGTACGGGACAGGGGTATGGGAGAGACCCAGTACTTC	CASRVRDRGMGETQYF
TRBJ2-1	NA	few	TRBV7-3	TGTGCCAGCAGCTTACAGCGGGTAGTACTTGGCGATGAGCAGTTCTTC	CASSLQRVVLGDEQFF
TRBJ2-5	NA	NA	TRBV19	TGTGCCAGTAGTCCCCTCACAGGGTCGGAGACCCAGTACTTC	CASSPLTGSETQYF
TRBJ2-2	NA	NA	TRBV11-3	TGTGCCAGCAGCTTAGGGACGGCCGGGGAGCTGTTTTTT	CASSLGTAGELFF
TRBJ2-2	NA	NA	TRBV6-4	TGTGCCAGCAGTGAGGGGACCGGGGAGCTGTTTTTT	CASSEGTGELFF
TRBJ2-1	NA	once	TRBV9	TGTGCCAGCAGCGTAGACGAGAGTAAGCAGTTCTTC	CASSVDESKQFF
TRBJ2-1	TRBD1	medium-sized	TRBV11-3	TGTGCCAGCAGCTTAATTTATGGGACAGGGGGCTCCTACAATGAGCAGTTCTTC	CASSLIYGTGGSYNEQFF
TRBJ1-1	NA	NA	TRBV19	TGTGCCAGTAGTATGTCCCCTCAGGGGTATACTGAAGCTTTCTTT	CASSMSPQGYTEAFF
TRBJ1-2	TRBD1	NA	TRBV30	TGTGCCTGGGAGACAGGGGGCGTCGGCTATGGCTACACCTTC	CAWETGGVGYGYTF
TRBJ1-5	TRBD1	NA	TRBV4-3	TGCGCCAGCAGCCAGGACAGGGGAATCCAGCCCCAGCATTTT	CASSQDRGIQPQHF
TRBJ1-1	NA	few	TRBV9	TGTGCCAGCAGCCCCCGACAGGCGGGGGTCACTGAAGCTTTCTTT	CASSPRQAGVTEAFF
TRBJ2-7	TRBD2	once	TRBV5-8	TGTGCCAGCCGCGTAGCGGGAGGTTCCGACGAGCAGTACTTC	CASRVAGGSDEQYF
TRBJ1-1	TRBD1	once	TRBV7-8	TGTGCCAGCAGCGACAGGGTACTTGAAGCTTTCTTT	CASSDRVLEAFF
TRBJ2-7	NA	once	TRBV7-3	TGTGCCAGCAGCTTAAACGTTCTCTACGAGCAGTACTTC	CASSLNVLYEQYF
TRBJ2-7	TRBD1	medium-sized	TRBV4-1	TGCGCCAGCAGCCAAGGGACAGGGGGAACCTACGAGCAGTACTTC	CASSQGTGGTYEQYF
TRBJ2-7	TRBD1	once	TRBV27	TGTGCCAGCAGTTTCCGACAGGGGGTTGTTTACGAGCAGTACTTC	CASSFRQGVVYEQYF
TRBJ1-1	NA	NA	TRBV28	TGTGCCAGCAGTACGGGGGGCCCTGAAGCTTTCTTT	CASSTGGPEAFF
TRBJ2-1	TRBD2	NA	TRBV5-1	TGCGCCAGCAGCTCGGCGGGGGAGGCACCTTACAATGAGCAGTTCTTC	CASSSAGEAPYNEQFF
TRBJ2-2	TRBD2	NA	TRBV7-8	TGTGCCAGCAGCTCCCTCGGACTAGCTTCCGGGGAGCTGTTTTTT	CASSSLGLASGELFF
TRBJ2-7	TRBD2	NA	TRBV27	TGTGCCAGCAGCCGCCTGGTGAGCGGGAGGTCTATAGGTTTCGTATTCCACGAGCAGTACTTC	CASSRLVSGRSIGFVFHEQYF
TRBJ1-6	NA	few	TRBV9	TGTGCCAGCAGCGTGTCGGACGATAATTCACCCCTCCACTTT	CASSVSDDNSPLHF
TRBJ1-6	TRBD1	NA	TRBV30	TGTGCCTGGACCGGGACAGGGCGAAGCTCCTATAATTCACCCCTCCACTTT	CAWTGTGRSSYNSPLHF
TRBJ2-5	NA	NA	TRBV5-6	TGTGCCAGCAGCTTGGACAGGACACTATTCCAAGAGACCCAGTACTTC	CASSLDRTLFQETQYF
TRBJ1-1	NA	NA	TRBV2	TGTGCCAGCAGTGACGGCCGAGTGAACACTGAAGCTTTCTTT	CASSDGRVNTEAFF
TRBJ1-2	NA	NA	TRBV27	TGTGCCAGCAGTTCCCCTGGCAGGGACGATGGCTACACCTTC	CASSSPGRDDGYTF
TRBJ1-2	TRBD1	NA	TRBV4-2	TGTGCCAGCAGCCCCGTTCCGGTGACAGGGTTCAACTATGGCTACACCTTC	CASSPVPVTGFNYGYTF
TRBJ2-3	TRBD1	NA	TRBV7-7	TGTGCCAGCAGCTTAGGTCAGGGGGCCAGCACAGATACGCAGTATTTT	CASSLGQGASTDTQYF
TRBJ1-4	NA	NA	TRBV6-1	TGTGCCAGCAGTGTTTACGGGAACGAGGAAAAACTGTTTTTT	CASSVYGNEEKLFF
TRBJ1-3	TRBD1	NA	TRBV6-6	TGTGCCAGCAGCTTAGGGGCAGGGGGTTCTGGAAACACCATATATTTT	CASSLGAGGSGNTIYF
TRBJ1-5	NA	NA	TRBV6-6	TGTGCCAGCAGTTACGCTCACAGGGCCCAGAATCAGCCCCAGCATTTT	CASSYAHRAQNQPQHF
TRBJ2-3	NA	NA	TRBV14	TGTGCCAGCAGTCAGTCTGGCAGGGAAGATACGCAGTATTTT	CASSQSGREDTQYF
TRBJ2-7	NA	NA	TRBV4-3	TGCGCCAGCAGCCAAGAGACCCAGGGATGGGGCTCCTACGAGCAGTACTTC	CASSQETQGWGSYEQYF
TRBJ1-5	NA	NA	TRBV7-2	TGTGCCAGCAGCTTAGCGGGGACCGGATATAGCAATCAGCCCCAGCATTTT	CASSLAGTGYSNQPQHF
TRBJ1-4	TRBD1	NA	TRBV9	TGTGCCAGCAGCGGACAGGGTCTAACTAATGAAAAACTGTTTTTT	CASSGQGLTNEKLFF
TRBJ2-3	NA	NA	TRBV27	TGTGCCAGCAGTCTCGGACTGTCCCGAGGCACAGATACGCAGTATTTT	CASSLGLSRGTDTQYF